Listed below are T cell receptor beta chains from one sample, sequenced in a study of shared clonotypes between healthy human individuals. Profiling relied on immunoSEQ multiplex PCR, and the TCRdb table lists in-frame clones only, not all of them. The sample lists some 2,000,000 clones; roughly 95% were seen once. The sample comprised naive CD4+ T cells sorted from blood. The receptors originated from a man aged 18 to 35 in good health. The CDR3 runs from the conserved cysteine through the conserved F or W. D genes are given only for firm matches. The size entry is marked missing in some rows and otherwise reads once, few, many or a size class.

d_call clone_size j_call v_call cdr3_nt cdr3_aa
TRBD1 . TRBJ2-2 TRBV7-9 TGTGCCAGCACCAAAAGAGGGACAGGGGTCGGGGAGCTGTTTTTT CASTKRGTGVGELFF
. . TRBJ2-7 TRBV30 TGTGCCTGGAGTAGCCCCCGGGACTGGGTCTTATCCGAGCAGTACTTC CAWSSPRDWVLSEQYF
. . TRBJ2-7 TRBV6-5 TGTGCCAGCAGTTACTCTGACACGGGACACGCCGACGAGCAGTACTTC CASSYSDTGHADEQYF
. . TRBJ1-6 TRBV28 TGTGCCAGCAGTTTGAACCGAAGGGCCCGGGATTCACCCCTCCACTTT CASSLNRRARDSPLHF
. . TRBJ2-2 TRBV18 TGTGCCAGCTCTCCGCAAGAGCGGACCGGGGAGCTGTTTTTT CASSPQERTGELFF
. . TRBJ1-6 TRBV9 TGTGCCAGCAGCGTAGATGGAGATTATTCACCCCTCCACTTT CASSVDGDYSPLHF
. . TRBJ2-7 TRBV6-5 TGTGCCAGCAGTTACGGTGGGGGCGGGGCCTACGAGCAGTACTTC CASSYGGGGAYEQYF
. . TRBJ2-2 TRBV5-1 TGCGCCAGCAGCTTACAGGGTGTTAACACCGGGGAGCTGTTTTTT CASSLQGVNTGELFF
. . TRBJ2-3 TRBV19 TGTGCCAGTAGTATTTGGCAGGGGAGCACAGATACGCAGTATTTT CASSIWQGSTDTQYF
. . TRBJ2-7 TRBV6-5 TGTGCCAGCAGTTTTGACAGGAGCTCCTACGAGCAGTACTTC CASSFDRSSYEQYF
. . TRBJ2-7 TRBV5-1 TGCGCCAGCAGACTTGGGGGCCACAACTACGAGCAGTACTTC CASRLGGHNYEQYF
TRBD1 . TRBJ1-1 TRBV27 TGTGCCAGCAATACAGGGGGGAACACTGAAGCTTTCTTT CASNTGGNTEAFF
. . TRBJ2-3 TRBV6-1 TGTGCCAGCAAAGACGGGTTTAGCACAGATACGCAGTATTTT CASKDGFSTDTQYF
. . TRBJ1-5 TRBV12-5 TGTGCTAGTGGTTTGGATCAGCCCCAGCATTTT CASGLDQPQHF
TRBD1 few TRBJ1-3 TRBV6-1 TGTGCCAGCAGTGAAGCAGGGGGCGCTCAGTATTTT CASSEAGGAQYF
. . TRBJ1-3 TRBV4-1 TGCGCCAGCAGCCAAATGACGGGGGGGAGAAACACCATATATTTT CASSQMTGGRNTIYF
TRBD2 few TRBJ2-3 TRBV5-4 TGTGCCAGCAATAAGTTCAAAGCGGGAGACACAGATACGCAGTATTTT CASNKFKAGDTDTQYF
TRBD2 once TRBJ2-7 TRBV30 TGTGCCTGGACCTCAGCGGGAGGATCCTACGAGCAGTACTTC CAWTSAGGSYEQYF
. . TRBJ2-2 TRBV19 TGTGCCACCAGATTTGGGAGACTAGTGGGCACCGGGGAGCTGTTTTTT CATRFGRLVGTGELFF
. . TRBJ1-2 TRBV9 TGTGCCAGCAGCGTAGGCGGGGTCGTTGGCTACACCTTC CASSVGGVVGYTF
TRBD2 . TRBJ2-1 TRBV10-1 TGCGCCAGCAGTGTTTCGGCGGGGGGTGAGCAGTTCTTC CASSVSAGGEQFF
TRBD2 . TRBJ2-3 TRBV30 TGTGCCTGGAGTGTACCTAGCGGGGGCACAGATACGCAGTATTTT CAWSVPSGGTDTQYF
. . TRBJ2-7 TRBV7-2 TGTGCCAGCAGCCTAATGGCGGCCTCCTACGAGCAGTACTTC CASSLMAASYEQYF
. . TRBJ2-7 TRBV2 TGTGCCAGCAGTGCCCCCGACGCAGCCTACGAGCAGTACTTC CASSAPDAAYEQYF
TRBD1 . TRBJ1-6 TRBV6-4 TGTGCCAGCAGTGTGACAGGGAACGGGAATTCACCCCTCCACTTT CASSVTGNGNSPLHF
. . TRBJ1-2 TRBV21-1 TGTGCCAGCGTCCTGACCTATGGCTACACCTTC CASVLTYGYTF
. . TRBJ1-3 TRBV10-3 TGTGCCATCAGTTCCGACGGAAACACCATATATTTT CAISSDGNTIYF
. . TRBJ1-5 TRBV7-2 TGTGCCAGCAGCTTGCCCGGGACTCCGGGTTATAGCAATCAGCCCCAGCATTTT CASSLPGTPGYSNQPQHF
TRBD1 . TRBJ1-1 TRBV9 TGTGCCAGCAGCGTAGGCTCAGGGGGAGTCATGAACACTGAAGCTTTCTTT CASSVGSGGVMNTEAFF
. . TRBJ2-1 TRBV7-2 TGTGCCAGCAGCTCGATCGGACGATCAACCTACAATGAGCAGTTCTTC CASSSIGRSTYNEQFF
. . TRBJ2-2 TRBV11-1 TGTGCCAGCAACTCAGGGGCGGTCACCGGGGAGCTGTTTTTT CASNSGAVTGELFF
. . TRBJ1-5 TRBV18 TGTGCCAGCTCCCTGGCAGGACAGATCAATCAGCCCCAGCATTTT CASSLAGQINQPQHF
. . TRBJ2-2 TRBV5-1 TGCGCCAGCAAGACAGCGAACACCGGGGAGCTGTTTTTT CASKTANTGELFF
. once TRBJ1-2 TRBV2 TGTGCCAGCAGTGTCAGGGATAACTATGGCTACACCTTC CASSVRDNYGYTF
. . TRBJ1-1 TRBV9 TGTGCCAGCAGCCCTGGACAGCCTGGCCTCGGAGCTTTCTTT CASSPGQPGLGAFF
TRBD2 . TRBJ2-7 TRBV18 TGTGCCAGCTCCCCTGCGGGCCGGAAAGGACTAGCGACGTACGAGCAGTACTTC CASSPAGRKGLATYEQYF
TRBD1 . TRBJ1-2 TRBV10-3 TGTGCCATCAGCGGGACAGGGGCAGACTATGGCTACACCTTC CAISGTGADYGYTF
TRBD2 . TRBJ2-7 TRBV2 TGTGCCAGCAGTCCTCGATTGACTAGCGGGAGTATCGAGCAGTACTTC CASSPRLTSGSIEQYF
. . TRBJ1-4 TRBV25-1 TGTGCCAGCAGTGTGGGCGGACTTAATGAAAAACTGTTTTTT CASSVGGLNEKLFF
TRBD1 once TRBJ1-2 TRBV5-1 TGCGCCAGCAGCTCCGGGACAGGGCGGGGGTATGGCTACACCTTC CASSSGTGRGYGYTF
TRBD2 . TRBJ2-1 TRBV5-6 TGTGCCAGCAGCTTTTTTAGGAGCGGGAGTTACAATGAGCAGTTCTTC CASSFFRSGSYNEQFF
TRBD2 . TRBJ2-2 TRBV5-6 TGTGCCAGCAGCTTGGTTCGACTAGCGGGGAACACCGGGGAGCTGTTTTTT CASSLVRLAGNTGELFF
TRBD1 . TRBJ2-7 TRBV19 TGTGCCAGTAGTATATCAGGGGGACAGGGTAATTCCTACGAGCAGTACTTC CASSISGGQGNSYEQYF
. . TRBJ2-1 TRBV2 TGTGCCAGCGTCGACTCACTCCAAATCAATGAGCAGTTCTTC CASVDSLQINEQFF
TRBD2 . TRBJ2-5 TRBV5-4 TGTGCCAGCAGCGGGGCTGCTAGGGGAGGGGAGACCCAGTACTTC CASSGAARGGETQYF
. . TRBJ2-1 TRBV28 TGTGCCAGCAGTGAGTACAATGAGCAGTTCTTC CASSEYNEQFF
. . TRBJ2-2 TRBV6-5 TGTGCCAGCAGTTACCAGGGGTTAAGTCCCGGGGAGCTGTTTTTT CASSYQGLSPGELFF